Here is one TCR beta chain with its context. The CDR3 spans 12 residues. Germline values: CDR1 SEHNR, CDR2 FQNEAQ (reference sequence). Trimming left V 5 bases short and J 7 bases short, with 12 bases between. The data stem from a study of T cell repertoires in cytomegalovirus infection. TCRdb reprocessed the reads via MiXCR and lists one record per CDR3 protein. The table records 560,000 or so distinct CDR3 sequences, more than 15% of them present only once. Sequencing was done on a sample of CD8+ T cells from PBMCs. The chain combines TRBV7-9 with TRBJ2-7; maybe TRBD2 (6 bases). The clonotype originates from a human donor in good health (CMV status not recorded). Some clones in this sample may be carry-over from other donors' samples. The CDR3 nucleotides are TGTGCCAGCAGCCATGGGGGGTGGGAGCAGTACTTC. This encodes CASSHGGWEQYF.